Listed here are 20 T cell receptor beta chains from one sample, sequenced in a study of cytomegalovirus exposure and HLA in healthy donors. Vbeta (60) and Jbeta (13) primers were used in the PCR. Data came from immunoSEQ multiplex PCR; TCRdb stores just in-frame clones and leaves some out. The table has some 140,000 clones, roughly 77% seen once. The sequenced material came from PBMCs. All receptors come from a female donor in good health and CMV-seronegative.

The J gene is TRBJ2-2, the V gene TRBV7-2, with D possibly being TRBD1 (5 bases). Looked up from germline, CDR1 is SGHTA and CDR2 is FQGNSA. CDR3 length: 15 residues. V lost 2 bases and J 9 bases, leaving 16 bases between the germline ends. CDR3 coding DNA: TGTGCCAGCAGCTTAAGTAGGGGTCTGCACAGGGAGCTGTTTTTT. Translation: CASSLSRGLHRELFF.

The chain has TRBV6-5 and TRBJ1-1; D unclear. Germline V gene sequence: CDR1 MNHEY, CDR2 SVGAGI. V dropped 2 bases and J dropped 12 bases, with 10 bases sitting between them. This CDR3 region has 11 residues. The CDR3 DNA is TGTGCCAGCAGTTACGGCCGGGGATCTTTCTTT. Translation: CASSYGRGSFF.

CDR3 sequence (DNA): TGTGCCAGCAGCCCCCTAGCGGGGCGGGGGGAGCAGTACTTC. The encoded protein is CASSPLAGRGEQYF. The chain joins TRBV7-2 to TRBJ2-7, with 9 bases fitting TRBD2. CDR3 length: 14 residues. From germline, CDR1 is SGHTA and CDR2 FQGNSA. Trimming removed 5 bases from V and 7 bases from J; junction bases left unmatched: 9.

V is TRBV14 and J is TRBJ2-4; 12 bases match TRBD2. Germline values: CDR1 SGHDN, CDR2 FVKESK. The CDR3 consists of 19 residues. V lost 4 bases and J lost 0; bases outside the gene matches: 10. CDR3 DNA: TGTGCCAGCAGCCCGACTAGCGGGAGAAGCGCCCTAGCCAAAAACATTCAGTACTTC. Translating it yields CASSPTSGRSALAKNIQYF. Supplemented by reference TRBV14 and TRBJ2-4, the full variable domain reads EAGVTQFPSHSVIEKGQTVTLRCDPISGHDNLYWYRRVMGKEIKFLLHFVKESKQDESGMPNNRFLAERTGGTYSTLKVQPAELEDSGVYFCASSPTSGRSALAKNIQYFGAGTRLSVL.

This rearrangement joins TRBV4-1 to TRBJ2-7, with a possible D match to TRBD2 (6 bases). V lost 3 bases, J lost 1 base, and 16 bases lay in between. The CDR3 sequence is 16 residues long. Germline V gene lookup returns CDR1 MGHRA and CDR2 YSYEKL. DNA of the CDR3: TGCGCCAGCAGCCAGGACGGGGGTCAGGCGTCCTACGAGCAGTACTTC. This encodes CASSQDGGQASYEQYF.

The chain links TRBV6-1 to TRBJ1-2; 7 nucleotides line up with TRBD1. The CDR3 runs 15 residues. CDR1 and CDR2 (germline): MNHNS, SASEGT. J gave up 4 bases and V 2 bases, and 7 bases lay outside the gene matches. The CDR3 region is CASSETRQGTYGYTF. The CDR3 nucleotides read TGTGCCAGCAGTGAAACTCGACAGGGCACCTATGGCTACACCTTC.

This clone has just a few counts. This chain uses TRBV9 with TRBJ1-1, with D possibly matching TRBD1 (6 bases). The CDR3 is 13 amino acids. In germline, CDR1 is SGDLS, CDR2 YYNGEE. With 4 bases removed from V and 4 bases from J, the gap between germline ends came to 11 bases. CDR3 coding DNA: TGTGCCAGCAGCCCGTCAGGGGTCACTGAAGCTTTCTTT. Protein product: CASSPSGVTEAFF.

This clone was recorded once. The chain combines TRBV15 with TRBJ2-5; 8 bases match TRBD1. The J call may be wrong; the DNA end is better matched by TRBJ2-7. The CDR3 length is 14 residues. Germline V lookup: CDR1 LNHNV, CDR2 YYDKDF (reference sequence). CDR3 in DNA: TGTGCCACCAGCAGAGCCGGGACAGGTCTCGAGCAGTACTTC. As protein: CATSRAGTGLEQYF.

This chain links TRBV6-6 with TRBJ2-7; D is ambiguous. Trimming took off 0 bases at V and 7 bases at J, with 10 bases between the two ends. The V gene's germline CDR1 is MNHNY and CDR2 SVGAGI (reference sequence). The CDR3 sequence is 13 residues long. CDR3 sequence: CASSYSWVEEQYF. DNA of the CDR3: TGTGCCAGCAGTTACTCGTGGGTGGAGGAGCAGTACTTC.

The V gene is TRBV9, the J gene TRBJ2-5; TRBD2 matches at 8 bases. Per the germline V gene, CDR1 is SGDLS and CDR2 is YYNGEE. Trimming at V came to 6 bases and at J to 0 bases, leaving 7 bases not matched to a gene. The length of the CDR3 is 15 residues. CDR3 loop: CASTSRGGNQETQYF. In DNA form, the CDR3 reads TGTGCCAGCACGTCCCGGGGGGGGAACCAAGAGACCCAGTACTTC. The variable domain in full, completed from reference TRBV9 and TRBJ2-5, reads DSGVTQTPKHLITATGQRVTLRCSPRSGDLSVYWYQQSLDQGLQFLIQYYNGEERAKGNILERFSAQQFPDLHSELNLSSLELGDSALYFCASTSRGGNQETQYFGPGTRLLVL.

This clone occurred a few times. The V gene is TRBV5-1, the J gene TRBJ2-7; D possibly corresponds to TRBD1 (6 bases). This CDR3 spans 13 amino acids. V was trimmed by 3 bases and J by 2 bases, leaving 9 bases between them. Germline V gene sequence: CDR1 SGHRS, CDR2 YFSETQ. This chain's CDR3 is CASSSGQTYEQYF. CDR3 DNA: TGCGCCAGCAGCTCCGGACAGACCTACGAGCAGTACTTC.

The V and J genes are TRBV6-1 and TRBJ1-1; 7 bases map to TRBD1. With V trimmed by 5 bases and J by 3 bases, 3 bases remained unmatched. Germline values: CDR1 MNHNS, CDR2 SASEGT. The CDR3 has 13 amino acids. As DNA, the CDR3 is TGTGCCAGCAGTAATACAGGGGACACTGAAGCTTTCTTT. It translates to CASSNTGDTEAFF.

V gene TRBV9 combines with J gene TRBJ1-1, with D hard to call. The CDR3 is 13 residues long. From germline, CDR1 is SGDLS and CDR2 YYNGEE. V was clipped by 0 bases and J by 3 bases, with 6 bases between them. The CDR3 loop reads CASSVDPDTEAFF. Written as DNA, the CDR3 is TGTGCCAGCAGCGTAGATCCGGACACTGAAGCTTTCTTT.

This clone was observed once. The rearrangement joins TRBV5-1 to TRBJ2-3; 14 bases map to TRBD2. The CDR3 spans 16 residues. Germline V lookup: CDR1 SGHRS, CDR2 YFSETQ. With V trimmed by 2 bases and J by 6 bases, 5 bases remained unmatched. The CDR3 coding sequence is TGCGCCAGCAGCTTCCGACTAGCGGGAGGGGTGGATACGCAGTATTTT. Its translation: CASSFRLAGGVDTQYF.

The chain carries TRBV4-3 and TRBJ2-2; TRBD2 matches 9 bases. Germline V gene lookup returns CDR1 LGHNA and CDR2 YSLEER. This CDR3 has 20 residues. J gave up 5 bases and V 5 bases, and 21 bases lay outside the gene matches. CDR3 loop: CASSAIAGAPSGYSTGELFF. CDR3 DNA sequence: TGCGCCAGCAGCGCGATAGCGGGGGCCCCTTCCGGATACTCTACCGGGGAGCTGTTTTTT.

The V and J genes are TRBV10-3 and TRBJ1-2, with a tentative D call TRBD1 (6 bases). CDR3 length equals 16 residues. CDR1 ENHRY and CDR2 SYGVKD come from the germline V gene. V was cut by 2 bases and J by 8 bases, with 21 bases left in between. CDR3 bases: TGTGCCATCAGTGAGACCTACAGGGACCTACCTCGCGGCTACACCTTC. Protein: CAISETYRDLPRGYTF.

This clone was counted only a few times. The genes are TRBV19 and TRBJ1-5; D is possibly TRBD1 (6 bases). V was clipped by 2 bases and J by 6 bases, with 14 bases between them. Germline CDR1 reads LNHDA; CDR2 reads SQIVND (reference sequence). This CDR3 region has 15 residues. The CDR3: CASSIRNRDGQPQHF. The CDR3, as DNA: TGTGCCAGTAGTATAAGGAACAGGGACGGTCAGCCCCAGCATTTT.

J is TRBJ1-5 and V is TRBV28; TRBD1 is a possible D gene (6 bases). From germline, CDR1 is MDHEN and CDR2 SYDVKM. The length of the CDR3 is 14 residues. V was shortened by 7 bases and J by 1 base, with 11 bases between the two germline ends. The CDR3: CASTSDRSNQPQHF. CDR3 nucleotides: TGTGCCAGCACCTCGGACAGAAGCAATCAGCCCCAGCATTTT.

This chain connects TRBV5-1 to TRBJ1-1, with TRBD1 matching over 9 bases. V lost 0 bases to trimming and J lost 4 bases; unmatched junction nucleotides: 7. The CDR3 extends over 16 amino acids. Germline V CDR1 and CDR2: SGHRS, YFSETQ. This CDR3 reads CASSLVAPGQGTEAFF. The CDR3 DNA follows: TGCGCCAGCAGCTTGGTGGCCCCGGGACAGGGCACTGAAGCTTTCTTT.

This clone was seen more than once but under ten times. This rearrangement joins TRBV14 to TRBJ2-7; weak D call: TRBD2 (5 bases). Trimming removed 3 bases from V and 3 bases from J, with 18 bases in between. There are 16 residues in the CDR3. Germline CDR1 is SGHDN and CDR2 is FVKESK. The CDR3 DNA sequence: TGTGCCAGCAGCCACTATTACACAACCGCGGGCTACGAGCAGTACTTC. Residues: CASSHYYTTAGYEQYF.